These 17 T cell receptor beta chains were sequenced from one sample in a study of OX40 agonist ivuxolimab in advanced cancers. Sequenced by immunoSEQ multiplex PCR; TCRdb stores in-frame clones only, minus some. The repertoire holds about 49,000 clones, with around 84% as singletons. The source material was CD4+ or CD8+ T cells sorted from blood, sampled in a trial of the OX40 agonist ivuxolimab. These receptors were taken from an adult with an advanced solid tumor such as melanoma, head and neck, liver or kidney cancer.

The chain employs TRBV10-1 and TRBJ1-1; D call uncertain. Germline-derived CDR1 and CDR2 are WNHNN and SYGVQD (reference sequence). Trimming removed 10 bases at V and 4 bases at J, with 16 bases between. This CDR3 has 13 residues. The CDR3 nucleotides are TGCGCCACGAGCACCGACGATGTCACTGAAGCTTTCTTT. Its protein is CATSTDDVTEAFF.

CDR3 bases: TGTGCCAGCAGCTACCGGTCCCTCGAGGAGACCCAGTACTTC. Translating gives CASSYRSLEETQYF. The V call is TRBV5-6, the J call TRBJ2-5; unclear D gene. The length of the CDR3 is 14 residues. Germline values: CDR1 SGHDT, CDR2 YYEEEE. V gave up 3 bases and J gave up 5 bases, with 14 bases separating them.

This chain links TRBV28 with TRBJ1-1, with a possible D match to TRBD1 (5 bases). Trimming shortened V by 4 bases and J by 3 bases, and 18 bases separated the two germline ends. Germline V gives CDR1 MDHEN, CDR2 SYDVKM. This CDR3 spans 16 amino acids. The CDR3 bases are TGTGCCAGCAGTTCTCTCAGGGCGATAATAGACACTGAAGCTTTCTTT. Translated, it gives CASSSLRAIIDTEAFF.

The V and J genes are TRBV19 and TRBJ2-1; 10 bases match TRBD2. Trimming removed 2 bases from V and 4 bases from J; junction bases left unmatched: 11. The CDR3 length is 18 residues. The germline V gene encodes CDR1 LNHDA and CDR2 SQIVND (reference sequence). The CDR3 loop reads CASSIRVSTSGKYNEQFF. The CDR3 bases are TGTGCCAGTAGTATAAGGGTCAGTACTAGCGGGAAATACAATGAGCAGTTCTTC.

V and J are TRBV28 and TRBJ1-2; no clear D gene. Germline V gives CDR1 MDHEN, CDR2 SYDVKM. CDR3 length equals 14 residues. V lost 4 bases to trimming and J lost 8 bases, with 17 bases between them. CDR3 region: CASSSAGPLEGYTF. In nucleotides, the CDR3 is TGTGCCAGCAGTTCCGCCGGGCCCCTGGAGGGCTACACCTTC.

The CDR3 loop reads CAISESSYNEQFF. CDR3 coding DNA: TGTGCCATCAGTGAGAGCTCCTACAATGAGCAGTTCTTC. The chain uses TRBV10-3 and TRBJ2-1; D call uncertain. Germline-derived CDR1 and CDR2 are ENHRY and SYGVKD. Deletions cut 2 bases from V and 0 bases from J, with 2 bases between. This CDR3 has 13 residues.

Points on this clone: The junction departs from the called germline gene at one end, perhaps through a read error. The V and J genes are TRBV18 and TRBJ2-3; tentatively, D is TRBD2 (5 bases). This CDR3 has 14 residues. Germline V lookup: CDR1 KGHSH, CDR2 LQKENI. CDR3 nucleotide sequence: TGTGCCAGCTCACCACCTGCTAGCACACATACGCAGTATTTT. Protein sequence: CASSPPASTHTQYF.

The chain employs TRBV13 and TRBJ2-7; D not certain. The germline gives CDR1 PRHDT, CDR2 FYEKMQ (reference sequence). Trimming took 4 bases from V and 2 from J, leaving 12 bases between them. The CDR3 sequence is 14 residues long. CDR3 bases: TGTGCCAGCAGCTACCGGGTGTCTCCCTACGAGCAGTACTTC. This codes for CASSYRVSPYEQYF.

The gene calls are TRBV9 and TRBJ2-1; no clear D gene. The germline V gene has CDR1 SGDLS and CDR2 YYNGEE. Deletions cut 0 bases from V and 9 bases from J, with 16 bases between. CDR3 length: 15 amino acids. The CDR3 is CASSVESFGLGEQFF. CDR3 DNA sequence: TGTGCCAGCAGCGTAGAGTCCTTCGGGCTCGGTGAGCAGTTCTTC.

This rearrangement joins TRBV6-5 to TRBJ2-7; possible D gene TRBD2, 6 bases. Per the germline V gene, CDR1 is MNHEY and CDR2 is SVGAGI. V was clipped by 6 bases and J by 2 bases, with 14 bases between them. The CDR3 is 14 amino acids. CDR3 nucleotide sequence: TGTGCCAGCAGCAAGGGGAGGTATGCCTACGAGCAGTACTTC. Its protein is CASSKGRYAYEQYF.

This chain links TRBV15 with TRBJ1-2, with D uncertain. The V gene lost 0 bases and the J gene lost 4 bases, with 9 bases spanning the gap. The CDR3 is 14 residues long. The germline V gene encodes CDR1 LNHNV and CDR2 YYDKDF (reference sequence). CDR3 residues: CATSRDRVSYGYTF. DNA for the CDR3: TGTGCCACCAGCAGAGACCGGGTTAGCTATGGCTACACCTTC.

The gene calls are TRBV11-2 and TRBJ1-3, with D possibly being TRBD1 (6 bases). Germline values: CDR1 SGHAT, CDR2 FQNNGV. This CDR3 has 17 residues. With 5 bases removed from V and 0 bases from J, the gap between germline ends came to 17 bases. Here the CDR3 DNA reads TGTGCCAGCAGCCTGTCCGGGGGACATAGCTCTGGAAACACCATATATTTT. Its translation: CASSLSGGHSSGNTIYF. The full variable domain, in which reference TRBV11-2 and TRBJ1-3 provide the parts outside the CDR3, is EAGVAQSPRYKIIEKRQSVAFWCNPISGHATLYWYQQILGQGPKLLIQFQNNGVVDDSQLPKDRFSAERLKGVDSTLKIQPAKLEDSAVYLCASSLSGGHSSGNTIYFGEGSWLTVV.

The CDR3 spells CASSDPTRVGGEKLFF. For the CDR3, the DNA is TGTGCCAGCAGCGACCCCACGAGGGTCGGGGGTGAAAAACTGTTTTTT. This chain links TRBV2 with TRBJ1-4; tentative D call: TRBD1 (5 bases). Germline V gives CDR1 SNHLY, CDR2 FYNNEI. The V and J ends lost 6 bases and 7 bases respectively, with 21 bases between them. The CDR3 consists of 16 residues.

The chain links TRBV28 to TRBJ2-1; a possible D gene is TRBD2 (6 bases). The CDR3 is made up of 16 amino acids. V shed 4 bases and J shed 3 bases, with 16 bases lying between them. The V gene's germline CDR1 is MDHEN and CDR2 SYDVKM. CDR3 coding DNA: TGTGCCAGCAGTTCCCCCGGGACTTCCCTCTACAATGAGCAGTTCTTC. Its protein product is CASSSPGTSLYNEQFF.

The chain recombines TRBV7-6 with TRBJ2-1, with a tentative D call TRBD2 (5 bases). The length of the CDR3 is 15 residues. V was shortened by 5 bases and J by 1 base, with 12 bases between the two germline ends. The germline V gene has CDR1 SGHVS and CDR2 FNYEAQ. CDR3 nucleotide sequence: TGTGCCAGCAGCACTAGGGCTCTATCCTACAATGAGCAGTTCTTC. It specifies CASSTRALSYNEQFF.

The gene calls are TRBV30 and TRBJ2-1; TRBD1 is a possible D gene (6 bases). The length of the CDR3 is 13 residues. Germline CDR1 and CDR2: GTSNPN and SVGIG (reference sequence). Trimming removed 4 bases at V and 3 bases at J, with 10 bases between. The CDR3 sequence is CAWNRVIYNEQFF. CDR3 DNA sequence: TGTGCCTGGAACAGGGTAATCTACAATGAGCAGTTCTTC.

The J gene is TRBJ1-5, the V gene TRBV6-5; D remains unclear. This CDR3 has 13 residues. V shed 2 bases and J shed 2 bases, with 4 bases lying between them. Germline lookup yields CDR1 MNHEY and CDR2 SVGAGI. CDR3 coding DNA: TGTGCCAGCAGTTACGGGGGCAATCAGCCCCAGCATTTT. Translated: CASSYGGNQPQHF.